The TCR beta chain described here comes from a study of human T cells and chemical hapten exposure. Germline V gives CDR1 LGHNT, CDR2 FRNRAP. The CDR3 has 15 residues. Turning to this clonotype: One end of the junction varies from germline; a read error may be responsible.

TCRdb reprocessed the RACE reads with MiXCR, giving one entry per CDR3 protein. The data show about 340,000 distinct CDR3 sequences, about 7% seen once. Stated time point: patch test 1, 2 weeks after DPC sensitization. As to treatment: therapeutic diphenylcyclopropenone sensitization with weekly scalp DPC. The sequence was collected from a woman aged 18 to 35 with alopecia areata. Some clones in this sample may be carry-over from other donors' samples. V gene TRBV12-5 combines with J gene TRBJ2-2, with D perhaps matching TRBD1 or TRBD2 (5 bases each). Here the sequenced sample was whole blood, taken in connection with sensitization to the hapten diphenylcyclopropenone (DPC). This CDR3 reads CASGSTQEWAGELSF. The CDR3 region has the DNA TGTGCTAGTGGTTCCACACAGGAGTGGGCCGGGGAGCTGTCTTTT.